These 2 T cell receptor beta chains originate from one sample sequenced in a study of shared clonotypes between healthy human individuals. Using immunoSEQ multiplex PCR, the repertoire was profiled, and TCRdb retains in-frame clones only, with some absent. Of over 850,000 clones in the sample, around 82% were seen once. The sample comprised memory CD4+ T cells from PBMCs. As for subset: CD45RA-negative fraction. All receptors derive from a man younger than 30 in good health. Some clones in this sample may be carry-over from other donors' samples.

This clone was counted a few times. The chain is built from TRBV10-3 and TRBJ1-5; 7 nucleotides agree with TRBD1. With V trimmed by 8 bases and J by 3 bases, 10 bases remained unmatched. Germline V lookup: CDR1 ENHRY, CDR2 SYGVKD. The CDR3 contains 15 residues. Written as DNA, the CDR3 is TGTGCCATCGCGCCCGAGACAGGGTTCAATCAGCCCCAGCATTTT. Protein product: CAIAPETGFNQPQHF.

The chain uses TRBV25-1 and TRBJ1-5; 9 nucleotides line up with TRBD1. Germline V gene data show CDR1 as MGHDK and CDR2 as SYGVNS. This CDR3 spans 13 amino acids. With V trimmed by 4 bases and J by 13 bases, 8 bases remained unmatched. DNA of the CDR3: TGTGCCAGCAGTGCCCCCGGACAGGGGAAGCAGCATTTT. It specifies CASSAPGQGKQHF.